This T cell receptor (beta chain) was sequenced in a study of blood T cell repertoires in COVID-19. The method was immunoSEQ multiplex PCR; TCRdb's version includes in-frame clones alone and lacks a portion of them. In the table there are around 250,000 clones, 85% to 90% of which are singletons. Trimming removed 2 bases from V and 9 bases from J; junction bases left unmatched: 5. The CDR3 consists of 15 residues. The germline V gene encodes CDR1 KGHSH and CDR2 LQKENI. Participants were aged about 18 to 100 years from about two dozen US areas. The chain recombines TRBV18 with TRBJ2-1; 12 positions agree with TRBD2. This clonotype was obtained from a woman in her forties or fifties who had recovered from COVID-19. The sample consisted of PBMCs or T cells enriched from blood (not recorded which). The CDR3: CASSPYQLAGGEQFF. CDR3 nucleotide sequence: TGTGCCAGCTCACCATATCAACTAGCGGGAGGTGAGCAGTTCTTC.